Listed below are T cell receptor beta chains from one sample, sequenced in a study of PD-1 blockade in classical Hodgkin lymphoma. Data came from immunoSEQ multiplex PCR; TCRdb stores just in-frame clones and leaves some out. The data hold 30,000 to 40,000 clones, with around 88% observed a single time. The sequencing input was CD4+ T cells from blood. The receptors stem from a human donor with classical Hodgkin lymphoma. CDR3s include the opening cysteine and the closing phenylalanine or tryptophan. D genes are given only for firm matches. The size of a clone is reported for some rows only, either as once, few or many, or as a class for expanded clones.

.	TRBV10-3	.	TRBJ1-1	TGTGCCATCAGGCAGGGGCCAGGGTTGGCCACTGAAGCTTTCTTT	CAIRQGPGLATEAFF
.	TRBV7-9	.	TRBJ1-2	TGTGCCAGCAGCTTAGTCATGGGGGGCGGAGGCTACACCTTC	CASSLVMGGGGYTF
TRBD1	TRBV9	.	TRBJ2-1	TGTGCCAGCAGCGCTTGGACAGGACACAATGAGCAGTTCTTC	CASSAWTGHNEQFF
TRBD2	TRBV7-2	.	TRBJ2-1	TGTGCCAGCAGCTTCGCGGGGGGTAGCTCCTACAATGAGCAGTTCTTC	CASSFAGGSSYNEQFF
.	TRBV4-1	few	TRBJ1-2	TGCGCCAGCAGCCTACAGGGAAACTATGGCTACACCTTC	CASSLQGNYGYTF
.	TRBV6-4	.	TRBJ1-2	TGTGCCAGCAGTGCCGGTCGGGGGTTCTACACCTTC	CASSAGRGFYTF
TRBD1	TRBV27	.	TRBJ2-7	TGTGCCAGCAGTTTCCGGGACAGGGGTGGTTCACTGACCTACGAGCAGTACTTC	CASSFRDRGGSLTYEQYF
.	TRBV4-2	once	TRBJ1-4	TGTGCCAGCAGCCAAGCAGAGACAGTCGGGAATGAAAAACTGTTTTTT	CASSQAETVGNEKLFF
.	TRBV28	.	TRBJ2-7	TGTGCCAGCAGAACCCCCCAGACGGGGATCTACGAGCAGTACTTC	CASRTPQTGIYEQYF
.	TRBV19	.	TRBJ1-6	TGTGCCAGTAGTATTCAGGTGGCGGGGAATTCACCCCTCCACTTT	CASSIQVAGNSPLHF
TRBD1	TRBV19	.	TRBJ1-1	TGTGCCAGTAGCATACAGGGGGCGAACACTGAAGCTTTCTTT	CASSIQGANTEAFF
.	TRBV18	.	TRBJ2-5	TGTGCCAGCTCACCCCTGGACAGTTTAGAGACCCAGTACTTC	CASSPLDSLETQYF
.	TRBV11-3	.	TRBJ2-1	TGTGCCAGCAGCTTAGTACTGGGGGGTGAGCAGTTCTTC	CASSLVLGGEQFF
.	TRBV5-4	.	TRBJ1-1	TGTGCCAGCAGCTTGGCCACCGCGAACACTGAAGCTTTCTTT	CASSLATANTEAFF
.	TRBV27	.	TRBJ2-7	TGTGCCAGTATCGCACGGGCAAGAAGAAGCAATTCGGACGAGCAGTACTTC	CASIARARRSNSDEQYF
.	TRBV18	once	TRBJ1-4	TGTGCCAGCTTACCATCCGCGCCGAGTGCTGAAAAACTGTTTTTT	CASLPSAPSAEKLFF
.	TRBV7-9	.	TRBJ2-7	TGTGCCAGCAGCCGTCGTAACCGGGACTTGGCCTACGAGCAGTACTTC	CASSRRNRDLAYEQYF
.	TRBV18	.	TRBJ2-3	TGTGCCAGCTCACCAAGGCCCCCACAAGGCGATACGCAGTATTTT	CASSPRPPQGDTQYF
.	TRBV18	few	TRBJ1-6	TGTGCCAGCTCACCGCATAAATCGACAGTTAACAATTCACCCCTCCACTTT	CASSPHKSTVNNSPLHF
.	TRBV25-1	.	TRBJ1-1	TGTGCCAGCATGGGGGCGTGGGGAGTGAACACTGAAGCTTTCTTT	CASMGAWGVNTEAFF
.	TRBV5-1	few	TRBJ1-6	TGCGCCAGCAGCCTGACAGCCACCAATAATTCACCCCTCCACTTT	CASSLTATNNSPLHF
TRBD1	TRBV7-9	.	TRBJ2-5	TGTGCCAGCAGCTCTTACGCGGGACAGGAGGATCGAGTTTACCAGTACTTC	CASSSYAGQEDRVYQYF
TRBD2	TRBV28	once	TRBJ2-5	TGTGCCAGCAGTCGGTCGGGACTAGGGGAGACCCAGTACTTC	CASSRSGLGETQYF
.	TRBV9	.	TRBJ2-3	TGTGCCAGCAGCCAACAGGGTAGCACAGATACGCAGTATTTT	CASSQQGSTDTQYF
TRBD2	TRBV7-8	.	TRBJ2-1	TGTGCCAGCAGTTTTACTAGCGGGAGTTACTACAATGAGCAGTTCTTC	CASSFTSGSYYNEQFF
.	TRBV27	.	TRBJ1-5	TGTGCCAGCAGTTTAAAGATGTATAGCAATCAGCCCCAGCATTTT	CASSLKMYSNQPQHF
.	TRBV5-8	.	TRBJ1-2	TGTGCCAGCAGCTTGGCCCAACGGGACTATGGCTACACCTTC	CASSLAQRDYGYTF
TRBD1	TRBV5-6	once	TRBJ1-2	TGTGCCAGCAGCGGGACAGGGTGGCAGGGCTATGGCTACACCTTC	CASSGTGWQGYGYTF
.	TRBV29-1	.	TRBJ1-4	TGCAGCGTTGTGTGGGGGTCGAGTACAGAAAAACTGTTTTTT	CSVVWGSSTEKLFF
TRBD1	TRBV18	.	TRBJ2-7	TGTGCCAGCTCTAACAGGGGCGGCGAGCAGTACTTC	CASSNRGGEQYF
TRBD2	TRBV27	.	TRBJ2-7	TGTGCCAGCAGTTTTGCGGGAGGGAGGGAGCAGTACTTC	CASSFAGGREQYF
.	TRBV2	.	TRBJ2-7	TGTGCCAGCAGGGCCTACCGGGACCCATCCTACGAGCAGTACTTC	CASRAYRDPSYEQYF
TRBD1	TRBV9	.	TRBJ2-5	TGTGCCAGCAGCCCCAATCAGGGGGTGGGGGAGACCCAGTACTTC	CASSPNQGVGETQYF
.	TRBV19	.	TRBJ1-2	TGTGCCAGTTCCCGCAGGGGTGAAAATTATGGCTACACCTTC	CASSRRGENYGYTF
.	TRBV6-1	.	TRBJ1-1	TGTGCCAGCAGTGAACTGTTGAACACTGAAGCTTTCTTT	CASSELLNTEAFF
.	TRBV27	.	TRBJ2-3	TGTGCCAGCAGTTTGAATCGACCTAGCACAGATACGCAGTATTTT	CASSLNRPSTDTQYF
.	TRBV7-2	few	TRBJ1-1	TGTGCCAGCAGCTTAGAAGCCCTAGGACAAGTCTCTGCTTTCTTT	CASSLEALGQVSAFF
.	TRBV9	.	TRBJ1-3	TGTGCCAGCAGCGTGACAGTCTATCGCTCTGGAAACACCATATATTTT	CASSVTVYRSGNTIYF
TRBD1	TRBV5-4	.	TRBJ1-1	TGTGCCAGCAGCTATATCCCCACTAGGGGGCATAGAACTGAAGCTTTCTTT	CASSYIPTRGHRTEAFF
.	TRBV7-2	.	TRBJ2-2	TGTGCCAGCAGCTTACGCCGCAACACCGGGGAGCTGTTTTTT	CASSLRRNTGELFF
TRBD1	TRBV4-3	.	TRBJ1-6	TGCGCCAGCAGCCAAGAAGTTTCGGGACAGGGGAATTCACCCCTCCACTTT	CASSQEVSGQGNSPLHF
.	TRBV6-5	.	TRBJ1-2	TGTGCCAGCAGTCCCTTACTAGTCGCTTCTGGCTACACCTTC	CASSPLLVASGYTF
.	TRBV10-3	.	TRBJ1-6	TGTGCCATCAGCGCAAACTCCAATTCACCCCTCCACTTT	CAISANSNSPLHF
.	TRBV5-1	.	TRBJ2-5	TGCGCCAGCAGCTTGGTGGATTTGGGAGAGACCCAGTACTTC	CASSLVDLGETQYF
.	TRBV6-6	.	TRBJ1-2	TGTGCCAGCAGCGATACAGGAAACTATGGCTACACCTTC	CASSDTGNYGYTF
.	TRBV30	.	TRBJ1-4	TGTGCCTGGAGTGTACAGATTAATGAAAAACTGTTTTTT	CAWSVQINEKLFF
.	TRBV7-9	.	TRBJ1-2	TGTGCCAGCAGCTTAGAAGGGACCGCCGTTTCTGGCTACACCTTC	CASSLEGTAVSGYTF
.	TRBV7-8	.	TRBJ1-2	TGTGCCAGCAGCTCCCGTGCTAGGGGCGCGGGTGTTGGCTACACCTTC	CASSSRARGAGVGYTF
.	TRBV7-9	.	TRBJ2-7	TGTGCCAGCAGCTTGGAGGGGCCATACGAGCAGTACTTC	CASSLEGPYEQYF
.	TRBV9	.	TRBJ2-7	TGTGCCAGCAGCCCACAGGGGACTACCCCCTACGAGCAGTACTTC	CASSPQGTTPYEQYF
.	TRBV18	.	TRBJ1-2	TGTGCCAGCTCACCCACAGGGCCTGACGGCTACACCTTC	CASSPTGPDGYTF
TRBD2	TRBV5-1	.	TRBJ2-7	TGCGCCAGCAGCTTGGTTGGGGGGGCCTACGAGCAGTACTTC	CASSLVGGAYEQYF